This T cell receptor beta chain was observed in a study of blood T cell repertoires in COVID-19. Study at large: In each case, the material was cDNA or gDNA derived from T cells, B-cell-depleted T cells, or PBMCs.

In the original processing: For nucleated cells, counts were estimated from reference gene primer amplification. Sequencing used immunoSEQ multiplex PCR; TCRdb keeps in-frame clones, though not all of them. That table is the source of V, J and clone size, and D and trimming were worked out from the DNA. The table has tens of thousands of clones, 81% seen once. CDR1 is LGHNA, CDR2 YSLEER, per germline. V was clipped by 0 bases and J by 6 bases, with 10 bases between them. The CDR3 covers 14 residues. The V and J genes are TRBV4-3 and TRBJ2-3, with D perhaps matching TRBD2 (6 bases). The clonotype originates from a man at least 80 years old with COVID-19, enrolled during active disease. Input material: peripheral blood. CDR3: CASSQDVGTDTQYF. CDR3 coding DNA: TGCGCCAGCAGCCAAGATGTGGGGACTGATACGCAGTATTTT.